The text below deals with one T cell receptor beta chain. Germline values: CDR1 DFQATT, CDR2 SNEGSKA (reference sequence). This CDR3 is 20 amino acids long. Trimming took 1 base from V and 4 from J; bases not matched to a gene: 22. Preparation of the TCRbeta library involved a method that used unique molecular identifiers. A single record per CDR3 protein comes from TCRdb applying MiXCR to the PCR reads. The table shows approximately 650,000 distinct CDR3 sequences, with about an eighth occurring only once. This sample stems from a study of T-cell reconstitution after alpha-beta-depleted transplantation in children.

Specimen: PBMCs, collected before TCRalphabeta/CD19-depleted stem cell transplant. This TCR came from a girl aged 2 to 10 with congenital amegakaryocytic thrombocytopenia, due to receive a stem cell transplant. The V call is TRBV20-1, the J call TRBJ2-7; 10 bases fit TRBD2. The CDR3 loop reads CSARAKPPAGGPRTKYEQYF. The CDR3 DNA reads TGCAGTGCTAGAGCCAAACCTCCAGCGGGAGGGCCTAGGACGAAGTACGAGCAGTACTTC.